A single sample gave rise to the 30 T cell receptor beta chains below, sequenced in a study of cytomegalovirus exposure and HLA in healthy donors. Primers included in the PCR were 60 Vbeta and 13 Jbeta primers. Measured with immunoSEQ multiplex PCR; TCRdb has only the in-frame clones, and not every one. The table lists some 150,000 clones, 80% of them singletons. The sample comprised PBMCs. These receptors originate from a woman aged 30 to 39 in good health and CMV-seronegative.

The V and J genes are TRBV30 and TRBJ2-2; TRBD1 matches at 9 bases. CDR1 and CDR2 (germline): GTSNPN, SVGIG (reference sequence). The CDR3 consists of 14 residues. J gave up 7 bases and V 7 bases, and 10 bases lay outside the gene matches. The CDR3 DNA reads as TGTGCCTTCTGCCGGGACAGGGTCGTCGGGGAGCTGTTTTTT. It translates to CAFCRDRVVGELFF.

This clone was recorded once. As DNA, the CDR3 is TGTGCCAGCAGCTCGACAGCCAGCACAGATACGCAGTATTTT. Translating gives CASSSTASTDTQYF. This chain links TRBV11-3 with TRBJ2-3; TRBD1 might be the D (5 bases). The CDR3 is 14 residues long. CDR1 is SGHNT, CDR2 YENEEA, per germline. Trimming shortened V by 4 bases and J by 0 bases, and 8 bases separated the two germline ends.

The gene calls are TRBV11-2 and TRBJ1-6; D unresolved. Between the trimmed V and J ends, which lost 3 bases and 8 bases, there was a span of 11 bases. The CDR3 consists of 14 residues. CDR1 is SGHAT, CDR2 FQNNGV, per germline. CDR3 in amino acids: CASSFSLADSPLHF. The CDR3 DNA sequence: TGTGCCAGCAGCTTCAGTCTAGCAGATTCACCCCTCCACTTT.

V usage is TRBV28 and J usage is TRBJ1-5; D gene ambiguous. From germline, CDR1 is MDHEN and CDR2 SYDVKM. V lost 2 bases and J 6 bases, leaving 14 bases between the germline ends. CDR3 length: 15 residues. Here the CDR3 reads CASSLRGSHRQPQHF. In DNA form, the CDR3 reads TGTGCCAGCAGTTTACGCGGCAGTCATCGTCAGCCCCAGCATTTT. Filled out from reference TRBV28 and TRBJ1-5, the complete variable domain reads DVKVTQSSRYLVKRTGEKVFLECVQDMDHENMFWYRQDPGLGLRLIYFSYDVKMKEKGDIPEGYSVSREKKERFSLILESASTNQTSMYLCASSLRGSHRQPQHFGDGTRLSIL.

V is TRBV5-1 and J is TRBJ1-2; 8 nucleotides agree with TRBD1. CDR3 size: 13 residues. Per germline, CDR1 SGHRS and CDR2 YFSETQ. The V segment lost 4 bases and the J segment 7 bases; nucleotides outside the gene matches: 6. The CDR3 here is CASSVQGQGGYTF. The CDR3 nucleotides are TGCGCCAGCAGCGTGCAAGGACAGGGTGGCTACACCTTC.

This chain links TRBV10-2 with TRBJ1-2; the match to TRBD1 covers 10 bases. This CDR3 spans 17 amino acids. The V and J ends lost 2 bases and 5 bases, in that order; junction bases with no gene match: 11. Germline lookup yields CDR1 WSHSY and CDR2 SAAADI. The CDR3 coding sequence is TGCGCCAGCAGTGAGCTAGACCCGGGACAGGGGCGGTATGGCTACACCTTC. The encoded protein is CASSELDPGQGRYGYTF.

There are a few counts of this clone. V and J are TRBV2 and TRBJ1-4; 9 bases map to TRBD1. V trimming: 7 bases; J trimming: 3 bases; junction bases outside the gene matches: 3. Germline CDR1 SNHLY, CDR2 FYNNEI. The CDR3 extends over 14 amino acids. This chain's CDR3 is CASKQGAANEKLFF. The CDR3 region has the DNA TGTGCCAGCAAACAGGGGGCGGCTAATGAAAAACTGTTTTTT.

The chain combines TRBV25-1 with TRBJ2-1, with 9 bases fitting TRBD2. The CDR3 sequence is 18 residues long. V was clipped by 2 bases and J by 8 bases; unmatched bases: 16. Germline CDR1 MGHDK, CDR2 SYGVNS. CDR3 nucleotide sequence: TGTGCCAGCAGTGAAATAGGGCGGGGCGGGGGGGCCTCGGATGAGCAGTTCTTC. It codes for CASSEIGRGGGASDEQFF.

This clone has more than one count but fewer than ten. The gene calls are TRBV7-8 and TRBJ2-2, with 7 bases that match TRBD1. Per the germline V gene, CDR1 is SGHVS and CDR2 is FQNEAQ. CDR3 size: 15 residues. The ends lost 5 bases at V and 4 bases at J; junction bases unmatched: 7. Here the CDR3 reads CASSADRMATGELFF. CDR3 bases: TGTGCCAGCAGCGCGGACAGGATGGCCACCGGGGAGCTGTTTTTT.

The chain has TRBV28 and TRBJ2-5; tentative D call: TRBD1 (6 bases). The DNA end lines up better with TRBJ2-7; the J call may be wrong. This CDR3 is built from 13 residues. The germline gives CDR1 MDHEN, CDR2 SYDVKM. In DNA form, the CDR3 reads TGTGCCAGCAGTTCAACAGGGAATTACGAGCAGTACTTC. Translation: CASSSTGNYEQYF.

V gene TRBV5-6 combines with J gene TRBJ1-1; 9 bases agree with TRBD1. Germline V CDR1 and CDR2: SGHDT, YYEEEE. V lost 5 bases and J lost 10; bases outside the gene matches: 12. The CDR3 has 14 amino acids. The CDR3 nucleotides read TGTGCCAGCAGGGCGACCGGGACAGGGAGAAGAGCTTTCTTT. Translated: CASRATGTGRRAFF.

The V and J genes are TRBV6-1 and TRBJ1-1, with TRBD1 matching over 7 bases. V shed 10 bases, J shed 0 bases, and the junction held 8 bases outside the gene matches. From germline, CDR1 is MNHNS and CDR2 SASEGT. CDR3 size: 14 residues. The CDR3 protein is CAISRDSLNTEAFF. The CDR3 DNA is TGTGCCATCTCCCGGGACAGCCTGAACACTGAAGCTTTCTTT.

This rearrangement joins TRBV2 to TRBJ2-1, with 9 bases matching TRBD2. This CDR3 spans 15 amino acids. Per germline, CDR1 SNHLY and CDR2 FYNNEI. V lost 0 bases, J lost 9 bases, and 6 bases stayed unmatched. CDR3 in amino acids: CASSEAPSGVGEQFF. The CDR3 DNA is TGTGCCAGCAGTGAAGCTCCTAGCGGGGTGGGTGAGCAGTTCTTC.

This clone was counted once. The CDR3 spells CASSSLAAGELFF. The CDR3 region has the DNA TGTGCCAGCAGTTCCCTAGCGGCCGGGGAGCTGTTTTTT. The chain couples TRBV6-6 to TRBJ2-2; 7 nucleotides agree with TRBD2. Germline V gives CDR1 MNHNY, CDR2 SVGAGI (reference sequence). The CDR3 covers 13 residues. Trimming cost V 4 bases and J 6 bases; bases outside gene matches: 2.

The rearrangement joins TRBV29-1 to TRBJ2-7; the D gene is possibly TRBD2 (5 bases). CDR3 length: 13 residues. Germline V lookup: CDR1 SQVTM, CDR2 ANQGSEA. The V end lost 3 bases, the J end lost 2 bases, and 11 bases lay between the germline ends. DNA of the CDR3: TGCAGCGTTGATCCCCAGAGGGCCTACGAGCAGTACTTC. It encodes CSVDPQRAYEQYF.

This clone turned up a few times. V and J are TRBV7-3 and TRBJ2-5, with D possibly TRBD2 on 6 matching bases. V was clipped by 5 bases and J by 5 bases, with 12 bases between them. The length of the CDR3 is 13 residues. The germline V gene has CDR1 SGHTA and CDR2 FQGTGA. The CDR3: CASSPTRGETQYF. The CDR3 nucleotides are TGTGCCAGCAGCCCGACCCGGGGGGAGACCCAGTACTTC.

The genes are TRBV4-1 and TRBJ2-5, with 9 nucleotides matching TRBD2. Germline V gene lookup returns CDR1 MGHRA and CDR2 YSYEKL. The J segment lost 2 bases and the V segment lost 0 bases, leaving 10 bases of the junction unmatched. CDR3 size: 18 residues. In DNA, the CDR3 is TGCGCCAGCAGCCAAGATCGCGGGAGGGGAGCACGACAAGAGACCCAGTACTTC. It translates to CASSQDRGRGARQETQYF.

J is TRBJ2-7 and V is TRBV29-1; 7 bases match TRBD2. The length of the CDR3 is 14 residues. Germline CDR1 SQVTM, CDR2 ANQGSEA. The junction had 10 bases not matched to a gene; V was cut back by 5 bases and J by 3 bases. The DNA for the CDR3 is TGCAGCGTTAGGTTTAGCGGGCCGTACTACGAGCAGTACTTC. This translates into CSVRFSGPYYEQYF.

The chain combines TRBV6-5 with TRBJ1-1; 9 bases align to TRBD1. Trimming removed 4 bases from V and 1 base from J; junction bases left unmatched: 4. Germline CDR1 MNHEY, CDR2 SVGAGI. The CDR3 is 15 amino acids. The DNA of the CDR3 is TGTGCCAGCAGTTTCTCGACAGGGGGGAACACTGAAGCTTTCTTT. Translated, it gives CASSFSTGGNTEAFF.

The chain uses TRBV7-3 and TRBJ2-5, with D possibly matching TRBD2 (6 bases). Trimming cost V 4 bases and J 5 bases, with 17 bases left between them. The germline V gene encodes CDR1 SGHTA and CDR2 FQGTGA. The CDR3 extends over 15 amino acids. The CDR3 is CASSSTGGLGETQYF. CDR3 bases: TGTGCCAGCAGCTCGACCGGGGGTCTCGGTGAGACCCAGTACTTC.

This chain joins TRBV10-1 and TRBJ1-5, with D hard to call. Looked up from germline, CDR1 is WNHNN and CDR2 is SYGVQD (reference sequence). This CDR3 region has 14 residues. Trimming shortened V by 2 bases and J by 6 bases, and 11 bases separated the two germline ends. The CDR3 region is CASSEGLISQPQHF. Here the CDR3 DNA reads TGCGCCAGCAGTGAGGGACTGATCAGTCAGCCCCAGCATTTT.

This clone turned up a few times. J is TRBJ1-5 and V is TRBV6-6; D not resolved. The CDR3 spans 10 residues. CDR1 is MNHNY, CDR2 SVGAGI, per germline (reference sequence). V shed 8 bases and J shed 8 bases, with 7 bases lying between them. CDR3 DNA sequence: TGTGCCAGCGGAGCTGAGCCCCAGCATTTT. Protein sequence: CASGAEPQHF.

This chain connects TRBV19 to TRBJ2-7, with TRBD1 matching 8 bases. The CDR3 totals 14 residues. Germline CDR1 LNHDA, CDR2 SQIVND (reference sequence). The junction had 2 bases not matched to a gene; V was cut back by 2 bases and J by 2 bases. The CDR3 here is CASSIWGQAYEQYF. The CDR3 DNA sequence: TGTGCCAGTAGTATATGGGGACAGGCCTACGAGCAGTACTTC.

The chain joins TRBV5-1 to TRBJ1-3, with unresolved D. V lost 6 bases and J 0 bases, leaving 13 bases between the germline ends. This CDR3 is built from 15 residues. Germline V gene lookup returns CDR1 SGHRS and CDR2 YFSETQ. DNA of the CDR3: TGCGCCAGCACCCCGTTGGGAGTCTCTGGAAACACCATATATTTT. Translation: CASTPLGVSGNTIYF.

The chain joins TRBV5-6 to TRBJ1-4; TRBD1 aligns across 7 bases. The CDR3 runs to 14 residues. Per germline, CDR1 SGHDT and CDR2 YYEEEE. J lost 8 bases, V lost 4 bases, and 8 bases had no gene match. CDR3 in amino acids: CASSPTGQNEKLFF. The CDR3 DNA reads as TGTGCCAGCAGCCCGACAGGGCAAAACGAAAAACTGTTTTTT.

A word on this clone: The sample contains more than one DNA sequence encoding this CDR3. The chain combines TRBV30 with TRBJ1-1; TRBD1 is a possible D gene (5 bases). The V end was cut by 0 bases, the J end by 0 bases, with 8 bases between. This CDR3 region has 14 residues. Germline V gene data show CDR1 as GTSNPN and CDR2 as SVGIG (reference sequence). CDR3 protein: CAWSVRGMNTEAFF. The CDR3 DNA reads as TGTGCCTGGAGTGTACGGGGGATGAACACTGAAGCTTTCTTT.

The rearrangement links TRBV19 to TRBJ1-1; possible D gene TRBD1, 6 bases. From germline, CDR1 is LNHDA and CDR2 SQIVND (reference sequence). V lost 3 bases to trimming and J lost 3 bases, with 11 bases between them. This CDR3 spans 14 amino acids. CDR3 nucleotide sequence: TGTGCCAGTAGTATCAGGAACAGGGACACTGAAGCTTTCTTT. As protein: CASSIRNRDTEAFF.

The gene calls are TRBV5-1 and TRBJ1-1, with TRBD1 identical over 10 bases. Germline V gene lookup returns CDR1 SGHRS and CDR2 YFSETQ. With V trimmed by 0 bases and J by 0 bases, 5 bases remained unmatched. CDR3 size: 17 residues. DNA of the CDR3: TGCGCCAGCAGCTTGGCGCCGGGACAGGGGTTGAACACTGAAGCTTTCTTT. Translating it yields CASSLAPGQGLNTEAFF.

In this sample, this clone turned up once. The chain links TRBV27 to TRBJ1-2; D may be TRBD1 (6 bases). The CDR3 loop spans 14 amino acids. Trimming pared 4 bases from V and 2 bases from J, leaving 11 bases between. Germline CDR1 reads MNHEY; CDR2 reads SMNVEV (reference sequence). CDR3 sequence: CASSSTGTNYGYTF. The CDR3 nucleotides are TGTGCCAGCAGTTCTACAGGGACGAACTATGGCTACACCTTC.

The chain links TRBV30 to TRBJ2-5, with D tentatively TRBD2 (6 bases). Trimming shortened V by 5 bases and J by 2 bases, and 12 bases separated the two germline ends. This CDR3 contains 13 residues. Germline V lookup: CDR1 GTSNPN, CDR2 SVGIG (reference sequence). The CDR3 nucleotides are TGTGCCTGGGGACCGGGACTTCAAGAGACCCAGTACTTC. Translating it yields CAWGPGLQETQYF.